The rows below give T cell receptor beta chains drawn from one sample of a study of beta chain features in type 1 diabetes. Sequencing used immunoSEQ multiplex PCR; TCRdb keeps in-frame clones, though not all of them. The data show about 700,000 clones, around an eighth seen once. The sequenced sample consisted of naive CD4+ T cells from blood. Receptors originate from a man in his late teens or twenties with type 1 diabetes. The CDR3 runs from the conserved cysteine through the conserved F or W. Fields, in order: V gene, CDR3 length, clone size, D gene, J gene, CDR3 protein, CDR3 DNA. The D gene is left open where the match is weak. Part of the rows lack a size; the others show once, few, many or a class for expanded clones.

v_call: TRBV4-1; cdr3_length: 16; clone_size: -; d_call: -; j_call: TRBJ2-6; cdr3_aa: CASSQVEGTGANVLTF; cdr3_nt: TGCGCCAGCAGCCAAGTAGAGGGCACTGGGGCCAACGTCCTGACTTTC
v_call: TRBV30; cdr3_length: 14; clone_size: -; d_call: -; j_call: TRBJ1-4; cdr3_aa: CAWSVGRNVEKLFF; cdr3_nt: TGTGCCTGGAGTGTAGGACGGAATGTGGAAAAACTGTTTTTT
v_call: TRBV30; cdr3_length: 15; clone_size: few; d_call: -; j_call: TRBJ1-4; cdr3_aa: CAWSVRGSRREKLFF; cdr3_nt: TGTGCCTGGAGTGTAAGGGGCAGTAGGAGGGAAAAACTGTTTTTT
v_call: TRBV5-4; cdr3_length: 15; clone_size: -; d_call: -; j_call: TRBJ2-7; cdr3_aa: CASSFGVDRSYEQYF; cdr3_nt: TGTGCCAGCAGCTTTGGGGTCGACAGATCCTACGAGCAGTACTTC
v_call: TRBV5-4; cdr3_length: 13; clone_size: few; d_call: -; j_call: TRBJ2-3; cdr3_aa: CASSLYALETQYF; cdr3_nt: TGTGCCAGCAGCTTGTATGCCCTCGAGACGCAGTATTTT
v_call: TRBV9; cdr3_length: 13; clone_size: -; d_call: -; j_call: TRBJ1-2; cdr3_aa: CASSVGAGYGYTF; cdr3_nt: TGTGCCAGCAGCGTAGGTGCTGGCTATGGCTACACCTTC
v_call: TRBV7-7; cdr3_length: 15; clone_size: -; d_call: TRBD2; j_call: TRBJ2-1; cdr3_aa: CASSPSGGVYNEQFF; cdr3_nt: TGTGCCAGCAGTCCTAGCGGGGGAGTATACAATGAGCAGTTCTTC
v_call: TRBV19; cdr3_length: 13; clone_size: -; d_call: -; j_call: TRBJ1-6; cdr3_aa: CASSRSYNSPLHF; cdr3_nt: TGTGCCAGTTCCCGCTCCTATAATTCACCCCTCCACTTT
v_call: TRBV5-1; cdr3_length: 15; clone_size: few; d_call: -; j_call: TRBJ2-5; cdr3_aa: CASSSGDTWQETQYF; cdr3_nt: TGCGCCAGCAGCTCGGGGGACACTTGGCAAGAGACCCAGTACTTC
v_call: TRBV11-2; cdr3_length: 14; clone_size: -; d_call: TRBD2; j_call: TRBJ2-2; cdr3_aa: CASGRATNTGELFF; cdr3_nt: TGTGCCAGCGGGAGGGCCACGAACACCGGGGAGCTGTTTTTT
v_call: TRBV9; cdr3_length: 15; clone_size: -; d_call: -; j_call: TRBJ1-2; cdr3_aa: CASSVGTGVGYGYTF; cdr3_nt: TGTGCCAGCAGCGTAGGAACAGGCGTCGGCTATGGCTACACCTTC
v_call: TRBV10-3; cdr3_length: 14; clone_size: few; d_call: -; j_call: TRBJ1-2; cdr3_aa: CAISDVKTPRGYTF; cdr3_nt: TGTGCCATCAGTGATGTTAAGACCCCTCGTGGCTACACCTTC
v_call: TRBV7-9; cdr3_length: 13; clone_size: -; d_call: -; j_call: TRBJ1-5; cdr3_aa: CASSLDGGAPQHF; cdr3_nt: TGTGCCAGCAGCTTAGATGGAGGCGCACCCCAGCATTTT
v_call: TRBV10-3; cdr3_length: 16; clone_size: -; d_call: -; j_call: TRBJ1-2; cdr3_aa: CAISDRGTADRYGYTF; cdr3_nt: TGTGCCATCAGTGATAGGGGCACAGCGGACCGGTATGGCTACACCTTC
v_call: TRBV27; cdr3_length: 16; clone_size: -; d_call: -; j_call: TRBJ1-4; cdr3_aa: CASSSSGRDQDEKLFF; cdr3_nt: TGTGCCAGCAGTTCCTCGGGGAGGGACCAGGATGAAAAACTGTTTTTT
v_call: TRBV11-2; cdr3_length: 16; clone_size: -; d_call: -; j_call: TRBJ2-3; cdr3_aa: CASSSATGGGWDTQYF; cdr3_nt: TGTGCCAGCAGCTCCGCAACAGGTGGGGGCTGGGATACGCAGTATTTT
v_call: TRBV29-1; cdr3_length: 13; clone_size: few; d_call: -; j_call: TRBJ2-3; cdr3_aa: CSVEESGGDTQYF; cdr3_nt: TGCAGCGTTGAAGAAAGCGGCGGAGATACGCAGTATTTT
v_call: TRBV11-1; cdr3_length: 15; clone_size: -; d_call: TRBD1; j_call: TRBJ1-2; cdr3_aa: CASSFPARGTYGYTF; cdr3_nt: TGTGCCAGCAGCTTCCCCGCCAGGGGGACCTATGGCTACACCTTC
v_call: TRBV11-2; cdr3_length: 18; clone_size: few; d_call: -; j_call: TRBJ2-2; cdr3_aa: CASSLARTTGTDTGELFF; cdr3_nt: TGTGCCAGCAGCTTAGCTAGAACAACAGGGACGGACACCGGGGAGCTGTTTTTT
v_call: TRBV14; cdr3_length: 16; clone_size: few; d_call: TRBD1; j_call: TRBJ2-5; cdr3_aa: CASSRIGGPIQETQYF; cdr3_nt: TGTGCCAGCAGCCGGATAGGGGGCCCCATCCAAGAGACCCAGTACTTC
v_call: TRBV6-1; cdr3_length: 14; clone_size: few; d_call: TRBD1; j_call: TRBJ1-2; cdr3_aa: CASSDRGPNYGYTF; cdr3_nt: TGTGCCAGCAGCGACAGGGGGCCCAACTATGGCTACACCTTC
v_call: TRBV2; cdr3_length: 13; clone_size: few; d_call: TRBD1; j_call: TRBJ2-5; cdr3_aa: CASSRTGKETQYF; cdr3_nt: TGTGCCAGCAGTCGGACAGGGAAAGAGACCCAGTACTTC
v_call: TRBV11-3; cdr3_length: 12; clone_size: -; d_call: -; j_call: TRBJ2-7; cdr3_aa: CASSFRDYEQYF; cdr3_nt: TGTGCCAGCAGCTTCAGGGACTACGAGCAGTACTTC
v_call: TRBV19; cdr3_length: 13; clone_size: -; d_call: -; j_call: TRBJ1-5; cdr3_aa: CASSIERYQPQHF; cdr3_nt: TGTGCCAGTAGTATCGAGAGGTATCAGCCCCAGCATTTT
v_call: TRBV4-1; cdr3_length: 14; clone_size: -; d_call: -; j_call: TRBJ1-1; cdr3_aa: CASSQGEGLTEAFF; cdr3_nt: TGCGCCAGCAGCCAAGGGGAGGGACTCACTGAAGCTTTCTTT
v_call: TRBV28; cdr3_length: 16; clone_size: -; d_call: TRBD1; j_call: TRBJ2-1; cdr3_aa: CASSPQTGGNYNEQFF; cdr3_nt: TGTGCCAGCAGTCCCCAGACAGGGGGCAACTACAATGAGCAGTTCTTC